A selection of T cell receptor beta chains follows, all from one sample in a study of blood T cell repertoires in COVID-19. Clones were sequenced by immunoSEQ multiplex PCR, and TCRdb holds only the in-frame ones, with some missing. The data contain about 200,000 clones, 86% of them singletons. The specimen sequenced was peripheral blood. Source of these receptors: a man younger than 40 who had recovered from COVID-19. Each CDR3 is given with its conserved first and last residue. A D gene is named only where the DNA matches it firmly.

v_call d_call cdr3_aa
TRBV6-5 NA CASSYSAGVGEKLFF
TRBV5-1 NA CASSWDIQETQYF
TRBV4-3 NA CASSQERGLNYGYTF
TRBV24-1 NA CATSDARLAVDQPQHF
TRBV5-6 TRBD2 CASSSLAGGSSLSYNEQFF
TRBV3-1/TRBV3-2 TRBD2 CASSRTSGADTQYF
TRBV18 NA CASSPGGGVNQPQHF
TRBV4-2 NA CASSQGRIRGEEETQYF
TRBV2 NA CASRITQTQYF
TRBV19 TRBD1 CASSKSGQGPYEQYF
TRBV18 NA CASSPRQGTSSGNTIYF
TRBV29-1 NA CSVADYGYTF
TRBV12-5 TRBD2 CASGWAAGERGIPGTQYF
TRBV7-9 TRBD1 CASSFRQGATHNEQFF
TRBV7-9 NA CASSLRDEQYF
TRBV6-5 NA CASSYSGGALEKLFF
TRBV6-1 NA CASSEDPGSNTEAFF
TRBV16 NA CASSQSAGGLENTIYF
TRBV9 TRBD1 CASSPTGAFGNTIYF
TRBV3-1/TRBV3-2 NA CASSQDPGLSGNTIYF
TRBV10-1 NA CASGALQETQYF
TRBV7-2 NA CASSLSSGPREQYF
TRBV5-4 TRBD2 CASSLAGGLAETQYF
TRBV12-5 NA CASGLDSNTGELFF
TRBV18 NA CASSPERDGYTF
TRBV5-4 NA CASSPPGGGGDTQYF
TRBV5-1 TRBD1 CASSLSGQGHQPQHF
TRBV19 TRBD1 CASNPTGGAPLGEQYF
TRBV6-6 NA CASSYLDRDSGNTIYF
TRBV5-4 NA CASSFNELRGTDTQYF
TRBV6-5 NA CASLGGAAFYNEQFF
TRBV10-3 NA CAISSGGTGIYEQYF